The rows below give T cell receptor beta chains drawn from one sample of a study of blood T cell repertoires in COVID-19. Some clones are missing from TCRdb's copy, which holds only in-frame ones; the method was immunoSEQ multiplex PCR. This sample has some 340,000 clones; around four fifths occur once, and the top ten carry 2.5% to 3%. Sequences were obtained from peripheral blood. These receptors were taken from a man younger than 40 with active or convalescent COVID-19. The CDR3 runs from the conserved cysteine through the conserved F or W. A D gene is named only where the DNA matches it firmly. Size tells how often a clone was seen (once, few, many) or the class of an expanded clone, and some rows leave it out.

v_gene	abundance	d_gene	j_gene	CDR3nt	CDR3aa
TRBV7-2	-	-	TRBJ2-1	TGTGCCAGCAGCTTGGGTCCTAGCCCCGAGCAGTTCTTC	CASSLGPSPEQFF
TRBV7-8	-	TRBD2	TRBJ2-3	TGTGCCAGCAGCCGAGGCAGGACTAGCGGGGATACGCAGTATTTT	CASSRGRTSGDTQYF
TRBV11-3	-	TRBD1	TRBJ2-7	TGTGCCAGCAGCCCCACAGGGGACCCTTACGAGCAGTACTTC	CASSPTGDPYEQYF
TRBV24-1	-	TRBD1	TRBJ2-7	TGTGCCACCAGTGAAGCTACAGGGGGCCCCTACGAGCAGTACTTC	CATSEATGGPYEQYF
TRBV7-9	-	TRBD2	TRBJ2-2	TGTGCCAGCAGCTATCTTGGACTAGCGAACACCGGGGAGCTGTTTTTT	CASSYLGLANTGELFF
TRBV3-1/TRBV3-2	-	-	TRBJ2-3	TGTGCCAGCAGCCTGCAGGCAGATACGCAGTATTTT	CASSLQADTQYF
TRBV21-1	-	-	TRBJ2-1	TGTGCCAGCAGCATAAAAACTAGCGGGGGCTACAATGAGCAGTTCTTC	CASSIKTSGGYNEQFF
TRBV6-2/TRBV6-3	-	TRBD1	TRBJ1-6	TGTGCCAGCAGCAGGGGGCGTTCACCCCTCCACTTT	CASSRGRSPLHF
TRBV15	-	TRBD1	TRBJ1-6	TGTGCCACCAGCAGAACCGGGACAGGGAGTGGTTCACCCCTCCACTTT	CATSRTGTGSGSPLHF
TRBV9	-	TRBD2	TRBJ2-1	TGTGCCAGCAGCGGGAGACTAGCGGGGGGTAACTACAATGAGCAGTTCTTC	CASSGRLAGGNYNEQFF
TRBV19	many	TRBD1	TRBJ1-2	TGTGCCATCCTAAAACAGGGGGCGAGGGACGGCTACACCTTC	CAILKQGARDGYTF
TRBV28	-	TRBD2	TRBJ2-7	TGTGCCAGCCCCGGGGGGAAGTACTTC	CASPGGKYF
TRBV11-2	-	TRBD2	TRBJ2-3	TGTGCCAGCAGCCCAGGGGCTAGCGGGGGGGCCGATACGCAGTATTTT	CASSPGASGGADTQYF